This TCR beta chain stems from a study of shared clonotypes between healthy human individuals. For the study at large: Each donor's CD4 naive and CD4 memory cells filled three plates apiece, CD8 naive two, and CD8 memory one.

With respect to this clone: What it binds is unknown. This sample also contains other DNA sequences that code for the same CDR3.

Using immunoSEQ multiplex PCR, the repertoire was profiled, and TCRdb retains in-frame clones only, with some absent. This sample yields roughly 2.1 million clones, of which roughly 91% are seen a single time; roughly 1.8% belongs to the top ten. Naive CD8 populations comprised CD45RO-negative cells positively selected for CCR7, excluding terminally differentiated effector memory CD45RA+ cells. The study's findings and limits: Clonotype sharing among donors, it was expected, would be affected by sequencing depth. Naive CD4 clonotypes were shared across several donors at around 5.4%. Sampling used blood alone; tissue repertoires probably differ.

The receptor was isolated from a man between 18 and 29 years old in good health. Some clones in this sample may be carry-over from other donors' samples. What was sequenced was naive CD8+ T cells from PBMCs.

CDR3 in amino acids: CASSYRGANTGELFF. DNA for the CDR3: TGTGCCAGCAGTTACAGAGGGGCGAACACCGGGGAGCTGTTTTTT. The chain is built from TRBV6-6 and TRBJ2-2; D may be TRBD1 or TRBD2 (5 bases each). CDR3 size: 15 residues. The ends were cut back, 2 bases at V and 0 bases at J, with 7 bases in the middle. CDR1 is MNHNY and CDR2 is SVGAGI in the germline V gene (reference sequence).